This is a list of T cell receptor beta chains from one sample in a study of vaccination and CD4 T cells after COVID-19. The antigens these receptors bind are not known. Via MiXCR, TCRdb re-called the PCR reads, giving one row per CDR3 protein. The profile shows approximately 9,300 distinct CDR3 sequences, roughly 64% of them singletons. The sequenced sample consisted of CD4+ T cells from blood, cultured in vitro. The receptors originated from a human donor who had recovered from COVID-19. Each CDR3 is given with its conserved first and last residue. The D gene is left open where the match is weak. Only some rows state a clone size, as once, few, many or a class for expanded clones.

v_call	j_call	clone_size	d_call	cdr3_aa	cdr3_nt
TRBV24-1	TRBJ1-1	few	.	CATRSEGNTEAFF	TGTGCCACCAGATCCGAGGGGAACACTGAAGCTTTCTTT
TRBV20-1	TRBJ1-5	.	TRBD1	CSAPRDSGRSNQPQHF	TGCAGTGCTCCCCGGGACAGCGGTAGGAGCAATCAGCCCCAGCATTTT
TRBV30	TRBJ1-2	few	.	CALDYGYTF	TGTGCCTTAGACTATGGCTACACCTTC
TRBV12-3/TRBV12-4	TRBJ1-2	few	.	CASSLVGSSNYGYTF	TGTGCCAGCAGTTTAGTAGGCAGCTCTAACTATGGCTACACCTTC
TRBV2	TRBJ1-6	few	TRBD1	CASSDSTGGFISSPLHF	TGTGCCAGCAGCGACTCAACAGGGGGATTCATAAGTTCACCCCTCCACTTT
TRBV5-4	TRBJ1-2	.	.	CASSLDVVDYGYTF	TGTGCCAGCAGCTTGGATGTGGTCGACTATGGCTACACCTTC
TRBV6-1	TRBJ1-2	.	.	CASSEQTTFNYGYTF	TGTGCCAGCAGTGAACAGACAACCTTCAACTATGGCTACACCTTC
TRBV28	TRBJ1-2	few	TRBD1	CASWGEGTASYGYTF	TGTGCCAGCTGGGGCGAGGGGACAGCCTCTTATGGCTACACCTTC
TRBV30	TRBJ2-5	.	TRBD1	CAWSVNPPRDSQETQYF	TGTGCCTGGAGTGTTAACCCCCCCCGGGACAGCCAAGAGACCCAGTACTTC
TRBV19	TRBJ1-5	.	.	CASTKYSNQPQHF	TGTGCCAGTACTAAATATAGCAATCAGCCCCAGCATTTT
TRBV18	TRBJ1-5	.	.	CASSPGLGNQPQHF	TGTGCCAGCTCACCAGGGTTGGGCAATCAGCCCCAGCATTTT
TRBV7-3	TRBJ1-1	few	.	CASSPDWGSTEAFF	TGTGCCAGCAGCCCCGACTGGGGGAGCACTGAAGCTTTCTTT
TRBV12-3/TRBV12-4	TRBJ2-7	few	TRBD2	CASSPTGLAVYEQYF	TGTGCCAGCAGCCCCACCGGACTAGCGGTCTACGAGCAGTACTTC
TRBV11-2	TRBJ1-1	.	.	CASSRRAGTPWGNTEAFF	TGTGCCAGCAGTCGCCGAGCTGGGACACCTTGGGGGAACACTGAAGCTTTCTTT